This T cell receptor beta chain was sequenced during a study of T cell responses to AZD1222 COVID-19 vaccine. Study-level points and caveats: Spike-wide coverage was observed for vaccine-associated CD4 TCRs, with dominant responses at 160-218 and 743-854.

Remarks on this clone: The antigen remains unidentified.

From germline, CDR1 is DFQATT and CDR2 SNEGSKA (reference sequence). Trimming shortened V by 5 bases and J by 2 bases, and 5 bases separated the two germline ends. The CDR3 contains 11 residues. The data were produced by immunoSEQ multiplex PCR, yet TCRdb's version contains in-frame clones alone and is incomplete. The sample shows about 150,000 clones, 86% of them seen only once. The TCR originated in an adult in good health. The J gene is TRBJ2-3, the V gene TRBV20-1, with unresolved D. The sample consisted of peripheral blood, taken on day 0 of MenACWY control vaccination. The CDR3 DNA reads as TGCAGTGCTTCGTACACAGATACGCAGTATTTT. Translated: CSASYTDTQYF.